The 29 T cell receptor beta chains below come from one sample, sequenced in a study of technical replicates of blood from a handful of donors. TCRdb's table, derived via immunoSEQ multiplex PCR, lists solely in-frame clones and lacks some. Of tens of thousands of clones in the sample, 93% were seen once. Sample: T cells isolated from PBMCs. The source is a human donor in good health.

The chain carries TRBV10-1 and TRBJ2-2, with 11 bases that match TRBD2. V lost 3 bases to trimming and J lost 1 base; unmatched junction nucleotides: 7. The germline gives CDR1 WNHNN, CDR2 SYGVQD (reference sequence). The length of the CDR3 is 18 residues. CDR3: CASSDQLAGEVNTGELFF. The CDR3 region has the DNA TGCGCCAGCAGTGACCAACTAGCGGGGGAGGTGAACACCGGGGAGCTGTTTTTT.

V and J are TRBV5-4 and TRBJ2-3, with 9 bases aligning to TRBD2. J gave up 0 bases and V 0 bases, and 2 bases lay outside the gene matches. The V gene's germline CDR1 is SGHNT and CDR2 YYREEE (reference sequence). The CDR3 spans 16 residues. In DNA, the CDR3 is TGTGCCAGCAGCTTGGGCGGGAGGGCCAGCACAGATACGCAGTATTTT. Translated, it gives CASSLGGRASTDTQYF.

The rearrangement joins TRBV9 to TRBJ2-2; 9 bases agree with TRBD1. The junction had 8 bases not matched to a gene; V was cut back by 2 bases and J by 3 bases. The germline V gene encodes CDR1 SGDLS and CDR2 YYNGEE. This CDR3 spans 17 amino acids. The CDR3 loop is CASSVGTGTADTGELFF. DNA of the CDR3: TGTGCCAGCAGCGTCGGGACAGGGACGGCGGACACCGGGGAGCTGTTTTTT.

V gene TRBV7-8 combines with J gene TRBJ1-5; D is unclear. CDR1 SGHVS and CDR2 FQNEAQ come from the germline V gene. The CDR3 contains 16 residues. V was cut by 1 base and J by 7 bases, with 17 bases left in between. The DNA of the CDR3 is TGTGCCAGCAGCTTAGAACCTAGGGAGTATCGGCAGCCCCAGCATTTT. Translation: CASSLEPREYRQPQHF.

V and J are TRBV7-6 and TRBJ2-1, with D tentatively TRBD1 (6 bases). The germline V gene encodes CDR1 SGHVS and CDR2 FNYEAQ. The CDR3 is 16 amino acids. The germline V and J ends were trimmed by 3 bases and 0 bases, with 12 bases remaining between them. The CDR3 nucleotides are TGTGCCAGCAGCTTTGAGCAGGGGCACTCCTACAATGAGCAGTTCTTC. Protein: CASSFEQGHSYNEQFF.

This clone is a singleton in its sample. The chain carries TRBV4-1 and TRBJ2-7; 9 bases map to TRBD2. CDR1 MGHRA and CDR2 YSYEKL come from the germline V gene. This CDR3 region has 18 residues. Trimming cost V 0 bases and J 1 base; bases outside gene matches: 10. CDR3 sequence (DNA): TGCGCCAGCAGCCAAGAAGATAGCGGGGGAACTTTGTCCTACGAGCAGTACTTC. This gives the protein CASSQEDSGGTLSYEQYF.

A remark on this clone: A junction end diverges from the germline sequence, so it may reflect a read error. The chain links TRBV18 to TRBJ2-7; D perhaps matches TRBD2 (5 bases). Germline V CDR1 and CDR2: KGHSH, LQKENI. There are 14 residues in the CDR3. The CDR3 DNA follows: TGTGCCAGCTCACCCCGGTCTAGCTCCCACGAGCAGTACTTC. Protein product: CASSPRSSSHEQYF.

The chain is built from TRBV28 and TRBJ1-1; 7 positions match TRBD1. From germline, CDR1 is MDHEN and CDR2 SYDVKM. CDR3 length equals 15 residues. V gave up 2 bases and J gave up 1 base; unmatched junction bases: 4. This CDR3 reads CASSLLGQRNTEAFF. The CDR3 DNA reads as TGTGCCAGCAGTTTACTGGGACAGCGGAACACTGAAGCTTTCTTT.

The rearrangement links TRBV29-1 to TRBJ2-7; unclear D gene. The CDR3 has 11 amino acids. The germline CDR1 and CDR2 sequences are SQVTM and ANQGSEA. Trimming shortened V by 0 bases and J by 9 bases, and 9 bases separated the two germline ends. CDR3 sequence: CSVEDLPGQYF. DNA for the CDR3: TGCAGCGTTGAAGATCTCCCCGGGCAGTACTTC.

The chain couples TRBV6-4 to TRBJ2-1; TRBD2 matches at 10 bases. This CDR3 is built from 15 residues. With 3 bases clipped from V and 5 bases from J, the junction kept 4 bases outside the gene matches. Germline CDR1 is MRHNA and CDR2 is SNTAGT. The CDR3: CASSESGRGNNEQFF. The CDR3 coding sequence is TGTGCCAGCAGTGAAAGCGGGAGGGGAAACAATGAGCAGTTCTTC.

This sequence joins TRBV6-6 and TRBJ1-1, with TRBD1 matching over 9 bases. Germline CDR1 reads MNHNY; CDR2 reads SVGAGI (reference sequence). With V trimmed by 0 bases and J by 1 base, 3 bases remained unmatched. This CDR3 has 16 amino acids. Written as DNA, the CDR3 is TGTGCCAGCAGTTACTCACAGACAGGGGGGAACACTGAAGCTTTCTTT. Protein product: CASSYSQTGGNTEAFF.

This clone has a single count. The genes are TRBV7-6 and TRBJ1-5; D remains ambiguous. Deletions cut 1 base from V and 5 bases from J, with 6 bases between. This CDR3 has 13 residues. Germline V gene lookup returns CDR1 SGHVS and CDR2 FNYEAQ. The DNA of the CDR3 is TGTGCCAGCAGCTTAGGCCAGGATCAGCCCCAGCATTTT. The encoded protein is CASSLGQDQPQHF.

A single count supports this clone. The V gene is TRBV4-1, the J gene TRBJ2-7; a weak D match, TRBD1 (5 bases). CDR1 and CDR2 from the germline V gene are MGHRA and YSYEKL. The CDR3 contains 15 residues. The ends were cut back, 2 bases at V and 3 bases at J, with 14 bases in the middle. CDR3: CASSQRSRANYEQYF. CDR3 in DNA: TGCGCCAGCAGCCAAAGGTCCAGGGCGAACTACGAGCAGTACTTC.

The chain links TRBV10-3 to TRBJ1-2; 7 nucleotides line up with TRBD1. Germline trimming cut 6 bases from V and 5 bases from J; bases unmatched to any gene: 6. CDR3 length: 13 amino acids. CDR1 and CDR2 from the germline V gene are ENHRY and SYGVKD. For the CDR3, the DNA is TGTGCCATCAGCCCACCGGGACAGTATGGCTACACCTTC. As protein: CAISPPGQYGYTF.

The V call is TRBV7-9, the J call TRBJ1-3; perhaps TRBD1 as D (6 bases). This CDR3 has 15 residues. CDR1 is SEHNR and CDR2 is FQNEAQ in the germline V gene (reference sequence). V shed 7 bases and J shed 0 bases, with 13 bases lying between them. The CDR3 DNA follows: TGTGCCAGCACCCCCCAGGGGAACTCTGGAAACACCATATATTTT. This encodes CASTPQGNSGNTIYF.

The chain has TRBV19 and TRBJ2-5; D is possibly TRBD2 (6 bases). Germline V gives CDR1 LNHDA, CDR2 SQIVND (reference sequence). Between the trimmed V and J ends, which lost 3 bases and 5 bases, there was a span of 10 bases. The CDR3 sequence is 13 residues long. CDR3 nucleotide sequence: TGTGCCAGTAGTATTAGACTAGGTGAGACCCAGTACTTC. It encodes CASSIRLGETQYF.

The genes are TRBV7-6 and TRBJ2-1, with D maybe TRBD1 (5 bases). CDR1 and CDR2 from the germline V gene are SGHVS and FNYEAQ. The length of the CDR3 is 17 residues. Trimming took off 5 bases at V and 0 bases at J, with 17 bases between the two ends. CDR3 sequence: CASSPWTDISSYNEQFF. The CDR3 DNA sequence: TGTGCCAGCAGCCCATGGACGGACATCAGCTCCTACAATGAGCAGTTCTTC.

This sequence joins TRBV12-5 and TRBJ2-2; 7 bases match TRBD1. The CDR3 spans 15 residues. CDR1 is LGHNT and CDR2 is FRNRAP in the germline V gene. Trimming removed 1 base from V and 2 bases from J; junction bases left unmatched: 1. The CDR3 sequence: CASGLGQGNTGELFF. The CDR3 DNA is TGTGCTAGTGGTTTGGGACAGGGAAACACCGGGGAGCTGTTTTTT.

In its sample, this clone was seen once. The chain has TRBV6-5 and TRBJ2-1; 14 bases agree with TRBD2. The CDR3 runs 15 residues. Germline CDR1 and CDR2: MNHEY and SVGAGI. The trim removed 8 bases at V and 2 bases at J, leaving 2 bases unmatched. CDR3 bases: TGTGCCAGCGGACTAGCGGGGGGCACCTACAATGAGCAGTTCTTC. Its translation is CASGLAGGTYNEQFF.

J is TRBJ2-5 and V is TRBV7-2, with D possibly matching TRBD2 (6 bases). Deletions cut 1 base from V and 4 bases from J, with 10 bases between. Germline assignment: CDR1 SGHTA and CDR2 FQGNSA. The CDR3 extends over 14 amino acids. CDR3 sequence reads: CASSLEGEAETQYF. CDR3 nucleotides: TGTGCCAGCAGCTTAGAAGGGGAGGCAGAGACCCAGTACTTC.

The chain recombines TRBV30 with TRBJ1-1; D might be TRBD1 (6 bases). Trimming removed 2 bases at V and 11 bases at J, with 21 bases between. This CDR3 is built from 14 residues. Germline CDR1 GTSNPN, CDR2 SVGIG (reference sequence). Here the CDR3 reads CAWSRLNTEGVAFF. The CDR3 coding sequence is TGTGCCTGGAGTAGGCTGAACACTGAGGGGGTGGCTTTCTTT.

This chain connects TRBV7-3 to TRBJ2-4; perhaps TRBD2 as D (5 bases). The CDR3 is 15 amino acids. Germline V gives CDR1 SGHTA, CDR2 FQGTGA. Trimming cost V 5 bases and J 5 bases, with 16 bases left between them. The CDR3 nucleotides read TGTGCCAGCAGCCCGTCCCTAGCAAGTGAAAACATTCAGTACTTC. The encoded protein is CASSPSLASENIQYF.

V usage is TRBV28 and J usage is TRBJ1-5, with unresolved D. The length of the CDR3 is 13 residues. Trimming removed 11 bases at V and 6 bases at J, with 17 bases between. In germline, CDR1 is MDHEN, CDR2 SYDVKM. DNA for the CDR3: TGTGCCTCGGCGGGGAGTTTGGTTCAGCCCCAGCATTTT. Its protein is CASAGSLVQPQHF.

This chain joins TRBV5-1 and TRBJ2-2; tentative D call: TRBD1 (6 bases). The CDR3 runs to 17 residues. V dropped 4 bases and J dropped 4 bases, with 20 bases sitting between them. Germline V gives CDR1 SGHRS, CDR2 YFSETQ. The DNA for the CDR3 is TGCGCCAGCAGCAAAGCCACAGGGAACCTAGGCACCGGGGAGCTGTTTTTT. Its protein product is CASSKATGNLGTGELFF.

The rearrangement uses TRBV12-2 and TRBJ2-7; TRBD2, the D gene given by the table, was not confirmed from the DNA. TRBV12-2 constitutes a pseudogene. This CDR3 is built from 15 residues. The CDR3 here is CASRLWLAVSYEQYF. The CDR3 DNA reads TGTGCAAGTCGCTTGTGGCTAGCGGTATCCTACGAGCAGTACTTC.

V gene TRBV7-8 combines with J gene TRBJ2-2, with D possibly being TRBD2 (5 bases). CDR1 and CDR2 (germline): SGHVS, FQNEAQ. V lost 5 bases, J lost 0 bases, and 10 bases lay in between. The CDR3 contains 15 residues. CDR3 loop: CASSNGKTNTGELFF. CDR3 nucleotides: TGTGCCAGCAGCAACGGGAAGACGAACACCGGGGAGCTGTTTTTT.

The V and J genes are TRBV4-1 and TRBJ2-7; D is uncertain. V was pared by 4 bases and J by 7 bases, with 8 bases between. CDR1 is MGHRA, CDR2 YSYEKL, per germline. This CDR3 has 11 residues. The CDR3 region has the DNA TGCGCCAGCAGCCTAAATCGGGAGCAGTACTTC. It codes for CASSLNREQYF.

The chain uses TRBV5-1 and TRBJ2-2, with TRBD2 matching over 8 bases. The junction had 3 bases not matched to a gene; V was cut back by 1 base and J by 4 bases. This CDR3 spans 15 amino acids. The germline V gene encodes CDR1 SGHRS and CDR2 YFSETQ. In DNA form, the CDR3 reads TGCGCCAGCAGCTTGAGGCGGGAGGTCACCGGGGAGCTGTTTTTT. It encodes CASSLRREVTGELFF.

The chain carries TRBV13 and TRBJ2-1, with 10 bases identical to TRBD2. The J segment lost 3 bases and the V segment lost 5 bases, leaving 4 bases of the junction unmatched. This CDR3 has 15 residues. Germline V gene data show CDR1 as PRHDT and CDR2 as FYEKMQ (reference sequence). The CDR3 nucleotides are TGTGCCAGCAGCCCTCGACTAGCGGGCTACAATGAGCAGTTCTTC. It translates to CASSPRLAGYNEQFF.